This note documents a single T cell receptor beta chain sequence. Antigen specificity is unknown. The data stem from a study of T cell responses to AZD1222 COVID-19 vaccine. Overall study context: Second doses were pooled across both intervals (about 4 or about 12 weeks).

The CDR3 totals 16 residues. The germline CDR1 and CDR2 sequences are MDHEN and SYDVKM. Trimming took 4 bases from V and 0 from J, leaving 10 bases between them. Study-wide results and limits: Most donors were white British and more were female, and clonal diversity was possibly underestimated. Variant regions that are unmutated are reportedly the target of nearly half of spike-specific TCRs. Spike-specific TCR repertoires showed rising breadth and depth after two AZD1222 doses.

Assay used: immunoSEQ multiplex PCR; TCRdb lists only in-frame clones, some missing. Of about 94,000 clones in the sample, around nine tenths are singletons; the top ten hold more than 10%. The origin of this receptor is an adult in good health. Sequenced material: peripheral blood, taken on day 0 of AZD1222 vaccination. V usage is TRBV28 and J usage is TRBJ1-6, with D possibly TRBD1 on 5 matching bases. CDR3 sequence: CASSSEGRSYNSPLHF. Written as DNA, the CDR3 is TGTGCCAGCAGTTCCGAGGGGCGCTCCTATAATTCACCCCTCCACTTT.